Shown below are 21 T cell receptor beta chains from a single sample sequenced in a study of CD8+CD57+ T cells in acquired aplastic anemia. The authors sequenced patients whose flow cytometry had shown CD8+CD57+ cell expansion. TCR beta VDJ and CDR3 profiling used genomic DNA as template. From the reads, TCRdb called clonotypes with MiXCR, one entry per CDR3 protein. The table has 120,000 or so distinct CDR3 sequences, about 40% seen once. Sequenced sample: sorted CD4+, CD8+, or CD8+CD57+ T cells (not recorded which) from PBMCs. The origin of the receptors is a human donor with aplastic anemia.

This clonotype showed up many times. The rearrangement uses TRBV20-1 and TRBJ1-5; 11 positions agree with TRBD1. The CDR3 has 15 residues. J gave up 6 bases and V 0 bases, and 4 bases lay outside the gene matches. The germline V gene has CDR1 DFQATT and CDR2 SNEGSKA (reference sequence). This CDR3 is CSARDPGTGGQPQHF. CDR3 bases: TGCAGTGCTAGAGATCCCGGGACAGGGGGTCAGCCCCAGCATTTT.

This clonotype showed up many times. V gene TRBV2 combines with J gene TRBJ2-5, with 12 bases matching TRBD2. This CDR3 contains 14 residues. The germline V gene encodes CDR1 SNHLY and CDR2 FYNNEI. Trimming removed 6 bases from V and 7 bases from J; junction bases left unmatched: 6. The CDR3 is CASSGLAGMGTQYF. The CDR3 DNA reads TGTGCCAGCAGCGGACTAGCGGGGATGGGGACCCAGTACTTC.

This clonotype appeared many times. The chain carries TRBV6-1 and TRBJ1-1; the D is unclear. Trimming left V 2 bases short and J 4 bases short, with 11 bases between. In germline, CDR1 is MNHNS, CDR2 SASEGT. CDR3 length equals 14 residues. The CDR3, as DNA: TGTGCCAGCAGTGAAAACGTAGTGGGCACTGAAGCTTTCTTT. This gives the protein CASSENVVGTEAFF.

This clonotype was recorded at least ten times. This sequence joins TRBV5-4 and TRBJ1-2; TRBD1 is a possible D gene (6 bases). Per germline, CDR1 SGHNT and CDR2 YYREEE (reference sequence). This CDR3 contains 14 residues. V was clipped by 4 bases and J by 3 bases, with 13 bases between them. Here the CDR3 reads CASSRGRTDYGYTF. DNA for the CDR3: TGTGCCAGCAGCCGAGGGCGGACAGACTATGGCTACACCTTC. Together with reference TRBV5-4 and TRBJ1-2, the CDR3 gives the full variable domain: ETGVTQSPTHLIKTRGQQVTLRCSSQSGHNTVSWYQQALGQGPQFIFQYYREEENGRGNFPPRFSGLQFPNYSSELNVNALELDDSALYLCASSRGRTDYGYTFGSGTRLTVV.

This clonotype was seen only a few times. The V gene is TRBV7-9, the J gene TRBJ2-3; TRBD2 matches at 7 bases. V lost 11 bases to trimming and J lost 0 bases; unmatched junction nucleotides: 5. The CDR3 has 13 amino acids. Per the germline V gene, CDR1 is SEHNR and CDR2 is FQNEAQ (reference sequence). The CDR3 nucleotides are TGTGCCGGGAGTAGCGGGAGCACAGATACGCAGTATTTT. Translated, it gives CAGSSGSTDTQYF.

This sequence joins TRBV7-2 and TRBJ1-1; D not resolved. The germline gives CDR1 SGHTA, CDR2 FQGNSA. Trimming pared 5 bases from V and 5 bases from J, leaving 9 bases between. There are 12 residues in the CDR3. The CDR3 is CASSDGITEAFF. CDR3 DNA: TGTGCCAGCAGCGACGGGATAACTGAAGCTTTCTTT.

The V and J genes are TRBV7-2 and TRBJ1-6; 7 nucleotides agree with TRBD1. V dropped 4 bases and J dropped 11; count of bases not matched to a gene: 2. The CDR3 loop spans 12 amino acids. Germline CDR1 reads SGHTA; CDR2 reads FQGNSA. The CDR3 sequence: CASSSGTAPLHF. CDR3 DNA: TGTGCCAGCAGCTCCGGGACAGCACCCCTCCACTTT.

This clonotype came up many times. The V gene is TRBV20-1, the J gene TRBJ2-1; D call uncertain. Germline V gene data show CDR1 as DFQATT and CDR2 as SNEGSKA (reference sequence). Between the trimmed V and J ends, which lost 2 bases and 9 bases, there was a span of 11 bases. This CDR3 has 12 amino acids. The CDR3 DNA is TGCAGTGCTAGATTAGGAGCGACTGAGCAGTTCTTC. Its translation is CSARLGATEQFF.

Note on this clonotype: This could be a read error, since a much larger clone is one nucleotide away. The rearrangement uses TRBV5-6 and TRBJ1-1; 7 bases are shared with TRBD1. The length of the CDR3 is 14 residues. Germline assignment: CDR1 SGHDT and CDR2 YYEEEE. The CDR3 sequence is CASSSSRGHTEASF. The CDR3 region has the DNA TGTGCCAGCAGCTCGTCGAGGGGGCACACTGAAGCTTCCTTT.

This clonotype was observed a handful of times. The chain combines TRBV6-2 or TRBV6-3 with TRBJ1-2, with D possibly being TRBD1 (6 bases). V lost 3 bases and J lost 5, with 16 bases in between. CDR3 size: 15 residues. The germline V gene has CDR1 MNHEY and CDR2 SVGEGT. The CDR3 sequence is CASSYGGPTVYGYTF. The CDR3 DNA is TGTGCCAGCAGTTATGGGGGCCCTACAGTTTATGGCTACACCTTC.

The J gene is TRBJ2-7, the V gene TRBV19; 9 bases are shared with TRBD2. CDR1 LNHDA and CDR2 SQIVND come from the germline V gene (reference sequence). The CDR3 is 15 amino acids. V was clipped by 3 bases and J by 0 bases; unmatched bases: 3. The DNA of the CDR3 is TGTGCCAGTAGTATTGTAGCGGGGGACTCCTACGAGCAGTACTTC. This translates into CASSIVAGDSYEQYF. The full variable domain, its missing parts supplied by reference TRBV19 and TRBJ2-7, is DGGITQSPKYLFRKEGQNVTLSCEQNLNHDAMYWYRQDPGQGLRLIYYSQIVNDFQKGDIAEGYSVSREKKESFPLTVTSAQKNPTAFYLCASSIVAGDSYEQYFGPGTRLTVT.

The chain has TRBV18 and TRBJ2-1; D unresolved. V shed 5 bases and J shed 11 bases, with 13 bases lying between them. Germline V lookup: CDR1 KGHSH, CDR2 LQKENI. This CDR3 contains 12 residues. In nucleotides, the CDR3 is TGTGCCAGCTCATACCCCATGGGAAAGCAGTTCTTC. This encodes CASSYPMGKQFF.

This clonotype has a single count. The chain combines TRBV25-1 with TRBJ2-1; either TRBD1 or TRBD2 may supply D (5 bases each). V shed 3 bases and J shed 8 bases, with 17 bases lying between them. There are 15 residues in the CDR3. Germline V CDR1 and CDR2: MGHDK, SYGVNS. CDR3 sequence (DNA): TGTGCCAGCAGTGATGTAGGGTTGCGAGGGGATGAGCAGTTCTTC. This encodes CASSDVGLRGDEQFF.

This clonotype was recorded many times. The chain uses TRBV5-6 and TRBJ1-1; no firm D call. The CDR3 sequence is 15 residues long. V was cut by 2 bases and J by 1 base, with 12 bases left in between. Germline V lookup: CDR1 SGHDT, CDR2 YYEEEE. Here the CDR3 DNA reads TGTGCCAGCAGCTTACGGGAAGGGAAGAACACTGAAGCTTTCTTT. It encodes CASSLREGKNTEAFF.

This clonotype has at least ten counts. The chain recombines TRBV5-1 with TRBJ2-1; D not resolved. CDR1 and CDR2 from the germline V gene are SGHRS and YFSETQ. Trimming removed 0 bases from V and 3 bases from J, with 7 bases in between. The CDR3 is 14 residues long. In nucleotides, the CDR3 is TGCGCCAGCAGCTTGGCTGGATACTACAATGAGCAGTTCTTC. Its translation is CASSLAGYYNEQFF.

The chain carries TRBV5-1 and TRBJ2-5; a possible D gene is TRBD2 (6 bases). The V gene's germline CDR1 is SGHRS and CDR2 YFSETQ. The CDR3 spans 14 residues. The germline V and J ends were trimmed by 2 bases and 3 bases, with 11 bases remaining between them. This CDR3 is CASSFAIAEETQYF. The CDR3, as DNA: TGCGCCAGCAGCTTCGCTATAGCGGAAGAGACCCAGTACTTC. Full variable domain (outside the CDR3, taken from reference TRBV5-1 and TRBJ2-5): KAGVTQTPRYLIKTRGQQVTLSCSPISGHRSVSWYQQTPGQGLQFLFEYFSETQRNKGNFPGRFSGRQFSNSRSEMNVSTLELGDSALYLCASSFAIAEETQYFGPGTRLLVL.

CDR3 residues: CASREQGNTEAFF. In DNA form, the CDR3 reads TGTGCCAGCAGAGAGCAGGGAAACACTGAAGCTTTCTTT. The chain has TRBV7-2 and TRBJ1-1; possible D gene TRBD1, 5 bases. Germline CDR1 SGHTA, CDR2 FQGNSA. The CDR3 loop spans 13 amino acids. The germline V and J ends were trimmed by 6 bases and 2 bases, with 10 bases remaining between them.

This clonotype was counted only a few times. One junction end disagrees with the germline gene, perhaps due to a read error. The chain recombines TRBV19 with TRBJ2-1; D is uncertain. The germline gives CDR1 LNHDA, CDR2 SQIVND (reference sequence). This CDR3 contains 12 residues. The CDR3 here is CASSIRAGEQLF. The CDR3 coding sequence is TGTGCCAGTAGTATTCGGGCCGGTGAGCAGCTCTTC.

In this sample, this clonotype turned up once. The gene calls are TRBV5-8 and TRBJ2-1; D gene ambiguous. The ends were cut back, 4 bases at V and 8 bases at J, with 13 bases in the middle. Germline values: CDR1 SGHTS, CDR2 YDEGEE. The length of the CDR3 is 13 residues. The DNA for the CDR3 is TGTGCCAGCAGCCAGACTGGCGGTGATGAGCAGTTCTTC. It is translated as CASSQTGGDEQFF.

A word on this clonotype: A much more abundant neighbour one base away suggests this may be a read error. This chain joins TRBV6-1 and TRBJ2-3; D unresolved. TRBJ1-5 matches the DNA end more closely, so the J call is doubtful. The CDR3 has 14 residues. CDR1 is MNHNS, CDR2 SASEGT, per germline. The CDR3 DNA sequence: TGTGCCAGCAGCCTAGCGGTGTTCACAGATACGCAGCATTTT. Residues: CASSLAVFTDTQHF.

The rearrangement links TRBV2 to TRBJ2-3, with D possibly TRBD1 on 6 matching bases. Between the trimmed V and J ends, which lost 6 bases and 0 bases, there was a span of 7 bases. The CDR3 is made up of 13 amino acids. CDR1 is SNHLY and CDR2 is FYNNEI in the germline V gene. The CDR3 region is CASRDSSTDTQYF. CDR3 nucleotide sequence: TGTGCCAGCAGGGACAGTAGCACAGATACGCAGTATTTT. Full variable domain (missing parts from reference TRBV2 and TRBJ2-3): EPEVTQTPSHQVTQMGQEVILRCVPISNHLYFYWYRQILGQKVEFLVSFYNNEISEKSEIFDDQFSVERPDGSNFTLKIRSTKLEDSAMYFCASRDSSTDTQYFGPGTRLTVL.